These 3 T cell receptor beta chains came from one sample sequenced in a study of fetal regulatory T cell absence and autoimmunity. The data were produced by immunoSEQ multiplex PCR, yet TCRdb's version contains in-frame clones alone and is incomplete. Among approximately 94,000 clones listed, roughly 78% were seen once. The source material was pancreas tissue. Receptors originate from a male donor with IPEX syndrome.

The V gene is TRBV11-2, the J gene TRBJ2-7, with 11 positions matching TRBD1. Germline CDR1 is SGHAT and CDR2 is FQNNGV. CDR3 length: 14 amino acids. Unmatched junction bases numbered 3, after V lost 5 bases and J lost 3 bases. The CDR3 coding sequence is TGTGCCAGCAGCCCCGGGACAGGGGGCTACGAGCAGTACTTC. Translation: CASSPGTGGYEQYF.

The chain employs TRBV7-9 and TRBJ2-7, with D possibly TRBD2 on 5 matching bases. CDR1 is SEHNR and CDR2 is FQNEAQ in the germline V gene (reference sequence). There are 13 residues in the CDR3. Trimming took 3 bases from V and 1 from J, leaving 7 bases between them. CDR3 bases: TGTGCCAGCAGCTTTACGGGGTCCTACGAGCAGTACTTC. It specifies CASSFTGSYEQYF.

The chain combines TRBV10-3 with TRBJ1-2; D ambiguous. This CDR3 is built from 13 residues. Germline V gene data show CDR1 as ENHRY and CDR2 as SYGVKD. V was pared by 0 bases and J by 7 bases, with 9 bases between. CDR3 nucleotide sequence: TGTGCCATCAGTGAGTCGAGGGTCGGTGGCTACACCTTC. Its translation: CAISESRVGGYTF.